These T cell receptor beta chains were read from a single sample in a study of T cells in Graves' hyperthyroidism and ophthalmopathy. TCRdb independently ran MiXCR on the multiplex PCR reads; one entry per CDR3 protein. The sample holds hundreds of thousands of distinct CDR3 sequences, about 19% seen once. The sample was blood. These receptors originate from a woman aged 50 to 60 with Graves' hyperthyroidism that later progressed to Graves' ophthalmopathy. Both conserved end residues are part of each CDR3. D genes are given only for firm matches. Only some rows state a clone size, as once, few, many or a class for expanded clones.

V	size	D	J	CDR3	DNA
TRBV20-1	NA	NA	TRBJ1-6	CSAREGEWRPLHF	TGCAGTGCTAGAGAGGGAGAATGGAGACCCCTCCACTTT
TRBV3-1	many	NA	TRBJ1-2	CASSQDVRYSNYGYTF	TGTGCCAGCAGCCAAGATGTACGGTATTCTAACTATGGCTACACCTTC
TRBV19	few	NA	TRBJ2-1	CASSIDPTGRHNEQFF	TGTGCCAGTAGTATAGACCCGACAGGGAGGCACAATGAGCAGTTCTTC
TRBV2	NA	TRBD2	TRBJ2-2	CARTASGANGELFF	TGTGCCAGAACAGCTAGCGGGGCTAACGGGGAGCTGTTTTTT
TRBV3-1	many	TRBD1	TRBJ2-1	CASRQGNNEQFF	TGTGCCAGCCGACAGGGTAACAATGAGCAGTTCTTC
TRBV11-1	many	NA	TRBJ2-5	CASSPYDREGETQYF	TGTGCCAGCAGCCCCTACGACAGGGAGGGAGAGACCCAGTACTTC
TRBV7-2	NA	NA	TRBJ1-4	CASSLVGELEKLFF	TGTGCCAGCAGCTTAGTAGGGGAGCTTGAAAAACTGTTTTTT
TRBV6-1	few	NA	TRBJ1-1	CASSKTGWDTEAFF	TGTGCCAGCAGCAAAACAGGGTGGGACACTGAAGCTTTCTTT
TRBV30	NA	TRBD2	TRBJ2-3	CAWSGEGTDTQYF	TGTGCCTGGAGTGGGGAGGGGACAGATACGCAGTATTTT
TRBV7-3	many	TRBD1	TRBJ1-6	CASSSTGDRSPLHF	TGTGCCAGCAGCTCGACAGGGGATCGTTCACCCCTCCACTTT
TRBV20-1	many	TRBD2	TRBJ2-1	CSARLPLLAGGRYNEQFF	TGCAGTGCTAGATTACCCCTACTAGCGGGGGGGAGGTACAATGAGCAGTTCTTC
TRBV7-8	few	TRBD1	TRBJ1-2	CASSLPLGQGAGYGYTF	TGTGCCAGCAGCTTACCGTTGGGACAGGGGGCCGGCTATGGCTACACCTTC
TRBV6-1	few	NA	TRBJ1-1	CASVGSLNTEAFF	TGTGCCAGCGTCGGCAGTTTGAACACTGAAGCTTTCTTT
TRBV14	NA	NA	TRBJ2-3	CASSPRLGSTDTQYF	TGTGCCAGCAGCCCCCGACTAGGTAGCACAGATACGCAGTATTTT
TRBV5-1	many	NA	TRBJ1-5	CASSLEAGRPQHF	TGCGCCAGCAGCTTGGAGGCGGGAAGGCCCCAGCATTTT
TRBV6-1	few	NA	TRBJ2-2	CASTPAWAQNTGELFF	TGTGCCAGCACCCCCGCATGGGCACAGAACACCGGGGAGCTGTTTTTT
TRBV12-3/TRBV12-4	NA	TRBD1	TRBJ1-1	CASSSRGPNTEAFF	TGTGCCAGCAGTTCCAGGGGGCCCAACACTGAAGCTTTCTTT
TRBV5-5	few	NA	TRBJ1-1	CASSLGRDYTEAFF	TGTGCCAGCAGCTTAGGTAGGGATTACACTGAAGCTTTCTTT
TRBV7-2	many	NA	TRBJ1-5	CASSFVWTQDQPQHF	TGTGCCAGCAGCTTCGTCTGGACTCAAGATCAGCCCCAGCATTTT
TRBV20-1	NA	TRBD1	TRBJ1-5	CSARDERTGGASNQPQHF	TGCAGTGCTAGGGATGAGAGGACAGGGGGCGCGAGCAATCAGCCCCAGCATTTT
TRBV11-2	many	NA	TRBJ2-1	CASSGGDRWNEQFF	TGTGCCAGCAGCGGGGGGGACAGGTGGAATGAGCAGTTCTTC
TRBV27	many	TRBD1	TRBJ1-1	CASSRSPGQGISEAFF	TGTGCCAGCAGCCGCTCCCCGGGACAGGGGATCTCTGAAGCTTTCTTT
TRBV20-1	NA	NA	TRBJ2-7	CSPFKGVYEQYF	TGCAGTCCGTTCAAAGGGGTTTACGAGCAGTACTTC
TRBV3-1	many	TRBD2	TRBJ2-5	CASSPGLAGAGETQYF	TGTGCCAGCAGCCCGGGACTAGCGGGGGCGGGCGAGACCCAGTACTTC